Following are 22 T cell receptor beta chains from one sample sequenced in a study of regulatory T cells in long-lasting Graves disease. The time point: newly diagnosed GD, antithyroid drugs for less than 3 months. After RNA was extracted from PBMCs, the TCR library was made from it. With iRepertoire HTBI primers and Arm-PCR of CDR3 regions, TCR beta libraries were built. Each CDR3 protein is one row after TCRdb ran MiXCR on the multiplex PCR reads. The sample yields approximately 390,000 distinct CDR3 sequences, around 16% seen once. These same records also appear under a second study, on T cells in Graves' hyperthyroidism and ophthalmopathy.

Sequences were derived from peripheral blood mononuclear cells (PBMCs), sampled at new diagnosis, from a patient treated with antithyroid drugs. These receptors originate from a woman aged 18-29 years with Graves disease.

This clonotype was detected a few times. The rearrangement joins TRBV7-9 to TRBJ1-6; 7 bases fit TRBD1. CDR3 length equals 15 residues. Germline-derived CDR1 and CDR2 are SEHNR and FQNEAQ (reference sequence). V lost 2 bases, J lost 7 bases, and 5 bases stayed unmatched. DNA of the CDR3: TGTGCCAGCAGCTTACCGACAGGGCGGAATTCACCCCTCCACTTT. It yields the protein CASSLPTGRNSPLHF.

The CDR3, as DNA: TGTGCCAGTGGCCTTGGTAGCGGGATCTCAGATACGCAGTATTTT. This codes for CASGLGSGISDTQYF. The chain combines TRBV11-2 with TRBJ2-3; 8 nucleotides line up with TRBD2. V trimming: 9 bases; J trimming: 4 bases; junction bases outside the gene matches: 12. CDR1 is SGHAT and CDR2 is FQNNGV in the germline V gene. CDR3 length equals 15 residues.

This clonotype has just a few counts. The chain recombines TRBV9 with TRBJ1-3, with D perhaps TRBD1 (5 bases). This CDR3 spans 13 amino acids. Germline V gene sequence: CDR1 SGDLS, CDR2 YYNGEE. The V end was cut by 4 bases, the J end by 4 bases, with 9 bases between. The chain's CDR3 is CASSTGDGNTIYF. CDR3 in DNA: TGTGCCAGCAGCACAGGTGACGGAAACACCATATATTTT.

This clonotype was counted at least ten times. The chain carries TRBV7-9 and TRBJ2-7; 12 nucleotides agree with TRBD2. CDR3 length: 15 residues. The J segment lost 5 bases and the V segment lost 4 bases, leaving 6 bases of the junction unmatched. CDR1 SEHNR and CDR2 FQNEAQ come from the germline V gene (reference sequence). Written as DNA, the CDR3 is TGTGCCAGCAGCTCCCGACTAGCGGGAGACAACGAGCAGTACTTC. As protein: CASSSRLAGDNEQYF.

In the case of this clonotype: A read error is possible here, since a much larger clone lies one base away. The chain uses TRBV6-1 and TRBJ2-7; 10 bases agree with TRBD1. This CDR3 has 17 residues. CDR1 and CDR2 (germline): MNHNS, SASEGT. J lost 0 bases, V lost 5 bases, and 10 bases had no gene match. CDR3 nucleotides: TGTGCCAGCAGTACCCAGACAGGGGGCCCCAACTCCTACGAGCAGTACTTC. Its translation: CASSTQTGGPNSYEQYF.

Ten or more counts support this clonotype. J is TRBJ2-3 and V is TRBV12-3 or TRBV12-4; TRBD2 matches 10 bases. V was pared by 6 bases and J by 0 bases, with 9 bases of the junction left unmatched. This CDR3 contains 17 residues. CDR3 sequence (DNA): TGTGCCAGCAGCCGAAAGACTAGCGGGCGAAGCACAGATACGCAGTATTTT. It specifies CASSRKTSGRSTDTQYF.

V gene TRBV5-1 combines with J gene TRBJ2-5, with a weak D call TRBD1 (5 bases). Between the trimmed V and J ends, which lost 0 bases and 1 base, there was a span of 7 bases. The CDR3 consists of 14 residues. Germline assignment: CDR1 SGHRS and CDR2 YFSETQ. The CDR3 is CASSLVGVQETQYF. In DNA, the CDR3 is TGCGCCAGCAGCTTGGTAGGGGTCCAAGAGACCCAGTACTTC.

Ten or more counts support this clonotype. V is TRBV18 and J is TRBJ1-1, with a tentative D call TRBD1 (5 bases). This CDR3 region has 12 residues. Trimming stripped 3 bases from V and 13 bases from J, with 15 bases between. Germline-derived CDR1 and CDR2 are KGHSH and LQKENI. CDR3 in amino acids: CASSPMDGAYFF. Here the CDR3 DNA reads TGTGCCAGCTCACCCATGGACGGGGCCTATTTCTTT.

This clonotype was counted between two and nine times. V and J are TRBV27 and TRBJ2-7; the match to TRBD2 covers 7 bases. Germline trimming cut 0 bases from V and 4 bases from J; bases unmatched to any gene: 6. This CDR3 comprises 15 residues. Per germline, CDR1 MNHEY and CDR2 SMNVEV (reference sequence). The CDR3 nucleotides read TGTGCCAGCAGTTTATCCTCGACTAGCCCTTACGAGCAGTACTTC. Protein sequence: CASSLSSTSPYEQYF.

In this sample, this clonotype turned up many times. V usage is TRBV3-1 and J usage is TRBJ2-5; perhaps TRBD2 as D (5 bases). Germline V gene data show CDR1 as LGHDT and CDR2 as YNNKEL (reference sequence). The CDR3 totals 13 residues. Trimming shortened V by 1 base and J by 5 bases, and 8 bases separated the two germline ends. Here the CDR3 DNA reads TGTGCCAGCAGCCAAGTGGGCGGGGAGACCCAGTACTTC. It yields the protein CASSQVGGETQYF.

This clonotype was observed at least ten times. This chain connects TRBV6-2 or TRBV6-3 to TRBJ2-7; the D gene is possibly TRBD2 (6 bases). Looked up from germline, CDR1 is MNHEY and CDR2 is SVGEGT. The CDR3 is 13 residues long. V was cut by 5 bases and J by 3 bases, with 11 bases left in between. The CDR3 DNA sequence: TGTGCCAGCAGTGCGGGACCCGTCTACGAGCAGTACTTC. This translates into CASSAGPVYEQYF.

This clonotype appeared many times. This CDR3 reads CASSLEVPYEQYF. In DNA form, the CDR3 reads TGTGCCAGCAGCTTAGAGGTACCCTACGAGCAGTACTTC. The chain couples TRBV11-2 to TRBJ2-7; unclear D gene. CDR1 and CDR2 (germline): SGHAT, FQNNGV. The CDR3 is made up of 13 amino acids. The V end lost 0 bases, the J end lost 2 bases, and 5 bases lay between the germline ends.

This clonotype was seen a few times. The chain links TRBV19 to TRBJ1-2; possibly TRBD1 for D (5 bases). The V gene lost 7 bases and the J gene lost 2 bases, with 20 bases spanning the gap. The CDR3 covers 16 residues. Germline loops: CDR1 LNHDA, CDR2 SQIVND (reference sequence). CDR3 in amino acids: CASKSEGTKVNYGYTF. The DNA of the CDR3 is TGTGCCAGTAAATCGGAGGGGACCAAAGTCAACTATGGCTACACCTTC.

The table lists this clonotype with a few counts. The J gene is TRBJ2-3, the V gene TRBV20-1; TRBD1 is a possible D gene (5 bases). Germline V gene sequence: CDR1 DFQATT, CDR2 SNEGSKA (reference sequence). The CDR3 contains 16 residues. Trimming shortened V by 0 bases and J by 0 bases, and 13 bases separated the two germline ends. CDR3 loop: CSARDPRQGSTDTQYF. CDR3 sequence (DNA): TGCAGTGCTAGAGATCCTAGGCAGGGCAGCACAGATACGCAGTATTTT.

This clonotype was seen many times. CDR3 DNA sequence: TGTGCCAGCAGCAAAACGGGGCCAGCTGAAGCTTTCTTT. Translating it yields CASSKTGPAEAFF. The V call is TRBV2, the J call TRBJ1-1; weak D call: TRBD1 (5 bases). CDR3 length: 13 amino acids. Trimming cost V 6 bases and J 6 bases, with 14 bases left between them. CDR1 and CDR2 from the germline V gene are SNHLY and FYNNEI.

This clonotype appeared many times. This chain joins TRBV20-1 and TRBJ2-7; 9 bases match TRBD2. Germline CDR1 is DFQATT and CDR2 is SNEGSKA (reference sequence). Trimming took 0 bases from V and 2 from J; bases not matched to a gene: 5. CDR3 length: 15 residues. CDR3 nucleotides: TGCAGTGCTAGAGATCTTAGCGGGAGTCCCTACGAGCAGTACTTC. Translation: CSARDLSGSPYEQYF.

This chain uses TRBV18 with TRBJ2-1, with TRBD2 matching over 14 bases. Germline CDR1 is KGHSH and CDR2 is LQKENI. The CDR3 extends over 16 amino acids. The V gene end was trimmed by 6 bases and the J gene end by 10 bases; junction bases not matched to a gene: 11. CDR3 DNA: TGTGCCAGCTCGCTGACTAGCGGGAGGGCCCCAACCGAGCAGTTCTTC. As protein: CASSLTSGRAPTEQFF.

The chain combines TRBV11-2 with TRBJ1-2; the D is unclear. Germline CDR1 is SGHAT and CDR2 is FQNNGV. The germline V and J ends were trimmed by 0 bases and 4 bases, with 15 bases remaining between them. CDR3 length: 16 residues. CDR3 in amino acids: CASSLEAGSQFYGYTF. CDR3 nucleotide sequence: TGTGCCAGCAGCTTAGAGGCTGGGTCCCAGTTCTATGGCTACACCTTC. Using reference TRBV11-2 and TRBJ1-2 for the parts outside the CDR3, the full variable domain is EAGVAQSPRYKIIEKRQSVAFWCNPISGHATLYWYQQILGQGPKLLIQFQNNGVVDDSQLPKDRFSAERLKGVDSTLKIQPAKLEDSAVYLCASSLEAGSQFYGYTFGSGTRLTVV.

The chain carries TRBV20-1 and TRBJ2-1, with D possibly being TRBD1 (5 bases). The CDR3 length is 16 residues. Trimming took off 6 bases at V and 1 base at J, with 19 bases between the two ends. Germline CDR1 DFQATT, CDR2 SNEGSKA (reference sequence). CDR3 DNA sequence: TGCAGTGCCCCTAGGGTGTTTCAGGGATCCTACAATGAGCAGTTCTTC. It translates to CSAPRVFQGSYNEQFF.

The table lists this clonotype with a few counts. The chain joins TRBV29-1 to TRBJ2-5; D perhaps matches TRBD1 (5 bases). The CDR3 runs 14 residues. The germline CDR1 and CDR2 sequences are SQVTM and ANQGSEA. V lost 8 bases and J 1 base, leaving 17 bases between the germline ends. The CDR3 region is CSSRRVLVQETQYF. The DNA for the CDR3 is TGCAGCTCCCGCAGGGTACTCGTCCAAGAGACCCAGTACTTC.

The table lists this clonotype with many counts. The genes are TRBV7-2 and TRBJ2-3, with TRBD2 matching over 11 bases. CDR1 and CDR2 (germline): SGHTA, FQGNSA. J lost 1 base, V lost 6 bases, and 6 bases had no gene match. The CDR3 is 16 amino acids. The CDR3 sequence is CASRPLAGGRTDTQYF. DNA for the CDR3: TGTGCCAGCAGACCGCTAGCGGGGGGCCGCACAGATACGCAGTATTTT.

The J gene is TRBJ1-1, the V gene TRBV6-5, with D possibly being TRBD1 (6 bases). CDR1 is MNHEY, CDR2 SVGAGI, per germline. The V end was cut by 2 bases, the J end by 1 base, with 8 bases between. The CDR3 is 14 residues long. Here the CDR3 DNA reads TGTGCCAGCAGTTACGCACAGGGGAACACTGAAGCTTTCTTT. Amino acids: CASSYAQGNTEAFF.